This paragraph reports one T cell receptor (beta chain). Cohort assignment relied on participant-reported clinical history. These data originate in a study of blood T cell repertoires in COVID-19. About the study: Sample material is recorded as cDNA or gDNA derived from T cells, B-cell-depleted T cells, or PBMCs.

The assay was immunoSEQ multiplex PCR, and TCRdb's table has in-frame clones only and misses some. The table has 130,000 to 150,000 clones, approximately 88% seen once. Material: PBMCs or T cells enriched from blood (not recorded which). This TCR was recovered from a man between 40 and 49 years old with acute COVID-19.

The CDR3 loop reads CASKITGSETQYF. Here the CDR3 DNA reads TGTGCCAGCAAAATAACAGGAAGTGAGACCCAGTACTTC. The rearrangement joins TRBV6-5 to TRBJ2-5, with D possibly matching TRBD1 (5 bases). From germline, CDR1 is MNHEY and CDR2 SVGAGI. V was shortened by 7 bases and J by 5 bases, with 14 bases between the two germline ends. CDR3 length: 13 amino acids.